The 21 T cell receptor beta chains below come from one sample, sequenced in a study of T cells after yellow fever vaccination. TCRdb itself ran the 5' RACE reads through MiXCR, one entry per CDR3 protein. The profile shows hundreds of thousands of distinct CDR3 sequences, around 12% of them singletons. The sample in question was PBMCs, obtained on the day of the yellow fever booster vaccination. The receptor source for this set is a man under 40 who received the YFV17D yellow fever vaccine.

The rearrangement uses TRBV7-2 and TRBJ2-7; 12 nucleotides align to TRBD2. With V trimmed by 6 bases and J by 0 bases, 6 bases remained unmatched. Germline CDR1 and CDR2: SGHTA and FQGNSA. This CDR3 is built from 16 residues. CDR3 region: CASRDLAGGISYEQYF. CDR3 nucleotide sequence: TGTGCCAGCAGAGACCTAGCGGGAGGGATCTCCTACGAGCAGTACTTC.

This clonotype was observed a single time. The chain is built from TRBV29-1 and TRBJ2-7; possible D gene TRBD2, 5 bases. Per the germline V gene, CDR1 is SQVTM and CDR2 is ANQGSEA. Trimming shortened V by 7 bases and J by 0 bases, and 16 bases separated the two germline ends. The CDR3 runs 14 residues. CDR3: CSAKYGVNSYEQYF. DNA for the CDR3: TGCAGCGCTAAATACGGGGTCAACTCCTACGAGCAGTACTTC.

V and J are TRBV24-1 and TRBJ2-7; 9 bases are a match to TRBD1. The CDR3 runs 14 residues. The germline CDR1 and CDR2 sequences are KGHDR and SFDVKD. J lost 3 bases, V lost 4 bases, and 3 bases had no gene match. CDR3 coding DNA: TGTGCCACCAGTGAAACAGGGGGCGGCTACGAGCAGTACTTC. Its translation is CATSETGGGYEQYF.

V gene TRBV15 combines with J gene TRBJ2-1; D remains ambiguous. V was pared by 0 bases and J by 4 bases, with 7 bases between. The germline CDR1 and CDR2 sequences are LNHNV and YYDKDF (reference sequence). This CDR3 has 14 amino acids. The CDR3 reads CATSRDPEYNEQFF. The CDR3 DNA is TGTGCCACCAGCAGAGATCCAGAGTACAATGAGCAGTTCTTC.

This chain connects TRBV12-3 or TRBV12-4 to TRBJ1-5; perhaps TRBD1 as D (5 bases). V lost 6 bases and J lost 3, with 12 bases in between. This CDR3 contains 14 residues. Here the CDR3 reads CASSRKGDNQPQHF. The CDR3 nucleotides read TGTGCCAGCAGCCGAAAAGGGGACAATCAGCCCCAGCATTTT.

This clonotype has a handful of counts. V usage is TRBV20-1 and J usage is TRBJ1-5, with TRBD1 as a possible D gene (6 bases). The V and J ends lost 0 bases and 12 bases respectively, with 15 bases between them. CDR1 is DFQATT and CDR2 is SNEGSKA in the germline V gene (reference sequence). The CDR3 length is 13 residues. As DNA, the CDR3 is TGCAGTGCTAGAGATCTTGGGGGCAACCACCAGCATTTT. It codes for CSARDLGGNHQHF.

The chain joins TRBV6-5 to TRBJ2-3; 7 bases line up with TRBD2. The CDR3 runs to 16 residues. V trimming: 2 bases; J trimming: 6 bases; junction bases outside the gene matches: 11. The germline gives CDR1 MNHEY, CDR2 SVGAGI. The chain's CDR3 is CASSYDAGEVSDTQYF. CDR3 in DNA: TGTGCCAGCAGTTACGATGCGGGAGAGGTCTCGGATACGCAGTATTTT.

This clonotype was seen at least ten times. The V and J genes are TRBV6-5 and TRBJ2-5; D perhaps matches TRBD1 (6 bases). Per the germline V gene, CDR1 is MNHEY and CDR2 is SVGAGI. V lost 1 base to trimming and J lost 0 bases, with 15 bases between them. The CDR3 has 17 residues. The chain's CDR3 is CASSYLKEQGNQETQYF. The CDR3 DNA reads as TGTGCCAGCAGTTACTTGAAAGAACAGGGAAACCAAGAGACCCAGTACTTC.

In its sample, this clonotype was seen many times. V and J are TRBV4-2 and TRBJ2-7; a weak D match, TRBD2 (5 bases). Germline V lookup: CDR1 LGHNA, CDR2 YNFKEQ. The CDR3 loop spans 15 amino acids. Deletions cut 1 base from V and 3 bases from J, with 13 bases between. CDR3 sequence reads: CASSQGGSGFYEQYF. In DNA, the CDR3 is TGTGCCAGCAGCCAAGGTGGGAGCGGTTTCTACGAGCAGTACTTC.

This chain uses TRBV7-6 with TRBJ1-6, with TRBD1 identical over 8 bases. Losses at the gene ends were 4 bases for V and 7 bases for J; bases not matched to a gene: 6. CDR1 is SGHVS and CDR2 is FNYEAQ in the germline V gene. The CDR3 covers 15 residues. As DNA, the CDR3 is TGTGCCAGCAGCTCGGACAGGGTTAGGAATTCACCCCTCCACTTT. Translation gives CASSSDRVRNSPLHF.

In its sample, this clonotype was seen a few times. V gene TRBV16 combines with J gene TRBJ2-7; D is ambiguous. V lost 4 bases and J lost 0, with 13 bases in between. The CDR3 is 15 amino acids. From germline, CDR1 is KGHSY and CDR2 FQNENV. The CDR3 is CASSPRQVGSYEQYF. CDR3 DNA sequence: TGTGCCAGCAGCCCCCGGCAGGTTGGCTCCTACGAGCAGTACTTC.

The gene calls are TRBV9 and TRBJ2-3, with TRBD2 matching over 16 bases. Germline trimming cut 0 bases from V and 5 bases from J; bases unmatched to any gene: 9. From germline, CDR1 is SGDLS and CDR2 YYNGEE. This CDR3 has 19 amino acids. This CDR3 reads CASSVDPGLAGGPKDTQYF. For the CDR3, the DNA is TGTGCCAGCAGCGTAGACCCGGGACTAGCGGGAGGGCCGAAAGATACGCAGTATTTT.

This clonotype occurred a few times. The chain carries TRBV24-1 and TRBJ2-3; tentative D call: TRBD1 (5 bases). This CDR3 region has 14 residues. Germline CDR1 and CDR2: KGHDR and SFDVKD. V lost 3 bases and J 6 bases, leaving 12 bases between the germline ends. The DNA of the CDR3 is TGTGCCACCAGTGATGCAAACAGGTTGGATACGCAGTATTTT. Translation gives CATSDANRLDTQYF.

This rearrangement joins TRBV27 to TRBJ2-5, with D possibly matching TRBD2 (5 bases). Looked up from germline, CDR1 is MNHEY and CDR2 is SMNVEV (reference sequence). CDR3 length: 16 amino acids. Deletions cut 6 bases from V and 2 bases from J, with 19 bases between. The CDR3 here is CASRAGSGLGQETQYF. CDR3 DNA sequence: TGTGCCAGCAGAGCCGGGTCGGGGTTGGGACAAGAGACCCAGTACTTC.

This clonotype came up a few times. The chain has TRBV6-1 and TRBJ2-7; 9 bases agree with TRBD2. Trimming removed 2 bases from V and 5 bases from J; junction bases left unmatched: 16. The germline V gene encodes CDR1 MNHNS and CDR2 SASEGT. This CDR3 is built from 18 residues. The CDR3 nucleotides read TGTGCCAGCAGTGAATTCCTTGAACCGGGACTAGCAAGGAACGAGCAGTACTTC. Protein: CASSEFLEPGLARNEQYF.

This clonotype was counted a few times. The chain is built from TRBV6-2 or TRBV6-3 and TRBJ2-7; 10 bases line up with TRBD2. J was trimmed by 5 bases and V by 2 bases; bases with no gene match: 6. CDR1 and CDR2 (germline): MNHEY, SVGEGT. The CDR3 is 15 residues long. The CDR3 loop reads CASSYSPAGGDEQYF. The CDR3 bases are TGTGCCAGCAGTTACAGTCCAGCGGGAGGGGACGAGCAGTACTTC.

At least ten counts were recorded for this clonotype. The chain employs TRBV12-3 or TRBV12-4 and TRBJ2-1, with D possibly TRBD2 on 6 matching bases. CDR3 size: 13 residues. The V gene lost 8 bases and the J gene lost 5 bases, with 13 bases spanning the gap. CDR3 nucleotides: TGTGCCAGCTGGGACTCTGGCAACAATGAGCAGTTCTTC. Translation gives CASWDSGNNEQFF.

This clonotype was seen only a few times. The rearrangement links TRBV25-1 to TRBJ2-5; 8 nucleotides line up with TRBD1. CDR3 length equals 14 residues. Germline V gene data show CDR1 as MGHDK and CDR2 as SYGVNS. The V gene end was trimmed by 6 bases and the J gene end by 5 bases; junction bases not matched to a gene: 8. CDR3 sequence: CASSHTRTGETQYF. CDR3 coding DNA: TGTGCCAGCAGCCATACCCGGACAGGGGAGACCCAGTACTTC.

This clonotype was picked up a small number of times. The rearrangement joins TRBV5-6 to TRBJ2-3; 9 bases are a match to TRBD1. V gave up 2 bases and J gave up 6 bases; unmatched junction bases: 4. CDR1 and CDR2 from the germline V gene are SGHDT and YYEEEE. The CDR3 loop spans 14 amino acids. This CDR3 reads CASSLGTGRDTQYF. DNA for the CDR3: TGTGCCAGCAGCTTAGGGACAGGGCGGGATACGCAGTATTTT.

V usage is TRBV27 and J usage is TRBJ1-4, with 7 bases matching TRBD1. The CDR3 is 16 amino acids. J was trimmed by 5 bases and V by 6 bases; bases with no gene match: 12. CDR1 is MNHEY, CDR2 SMNVEV, per germline (reference sequence). Here the CDR3 DNA reads TGTGCCAGCAGACGCGACACCGGGACAGCAAATGAAAAACTGTTTTTT. As protein: CASRRDTGTANEKLFF.

There are a few counts of this clonotype. The chain has TRBV7-8 and TRBJ2-7; TRBD2 matches 8 bases. Per germline, CDR1 SGHVS and CDR2 FQNEAQ. V shed 1 base, J shed 2 bases, and the junction held 4 bases outside the gene matches. CDR3 size: 15 residues. The CDR3 loop is CASSLGSGGAYEQYF. CDR3 bases: TGTGCCAGCAGCTTAGGAAGCGGGGGAGCCTACGAGCAGTACTTC.